The rows below give T cell receptor beta chains drawn from one sample of a study of blood T cell repertoires in COVID-19. Assay used: immunoSEQ multiplex PCR; TCRdb lists only in-frame clones, some missing. The sample contains 20,000 to 25,000 clones, roughly 84% of which appear only once. The source material was peripheral blood. These receptors all come from an older man with acute or convalescent COVID-19. The CDR3 runs from the conserved cysteine through the conserved F or W. A D gene is named only where the DNA matches it firmly. The size of a clone is reported for some rows only, either as once, few or many, or as a class for expanded clones.

abundance,j_gene,d_gene,v_gene,CDR3aa,CDR3nt
NA,TRBJ2-1,NA,TRBV19,CASSRPPGTSDVRQFF,TGTGCCAGTAGTAGGCCACCCGGGACTTCGGACGTAAGGCAGTTCTTC
NA,TRBJ1-2,TRBD1,TRBV12-3/TRBV12-4,CASSRGGQPTF,TGTGCCAGCAGTCGTGGGGGACAGCCCACCTTC
NA,TRBJ1-5,TRBD1,TRBV5-6,CASSFGQGRGPQHF,TGTGCCAGCAGCTTTGGACAGGGACGTGGGCCCCAGCATTTT
NA,TRBJ2-5,TRBD1,TRBV23-1,CASSPRAWGQGDEETQYF,TGCGCCAGCAGTCCCCGCGCTTGGGGACAGGGGGATGAAGAGACCCAGTACTTC
NA,TRBJ2-5,NA,TRBV5-6,CASSFLETQYF,TGTGCCAGCAGCTTCTTGGAGACCCAGTACTTC
NA,TRBJ1-5,NA,TRBV7-2,CASSLNGRGTNQPQHF,TGTGCCAGCAGCTTAAACGGCAGGGGAACTAATCAGCCCCAGCATTTT
few,TRBJ1-5,NA,TRBV5-5,CASSPEGRDRQPQHF,TGTGCCAGCAGCCCGGAGGGCAGGGATCGGCAGCCCCAGCATTTT
few,TRBJ1-1,NA,TRBV10-3,CATWTENTEAFF,TGTGCCACCTGGACAGAGAACACTGAAGCTTTCTTT
NA,TRBJ2-3,NA,TRBV28,CASGADTDTQYF,TGTGCCAGCGGAGCGGACACAGATACGCAGTATTTT
NA,TRBJ2-5,NA,TRBV12-3/TRBV12-4,CASTGGLETQYF,TGTGCCAGCACCGGAGGCCTCGAGACCCAGTACTTC
NA,TRBJ2-7,NA,TRBV7-2,CASSLDGSVTREQYF,TGTGCCAGCAGCTTAGACGGGTCTGTTACCCGGGAGCAGTACTTC
NA,TRBJ2-1,NA,TRBV11-2,CASTSGGIYNEQFF,TGTGCCAGTACCAGCGGAGGGATCTACAATGAGCAGTTCTTC
NA,TRBJ1-2,TRBD1,TRBV7-2,CASSLEGQGERYTF,TGTGCCAGCAGCTTAGAAGGACAGGGGGAACGCTACACCTTC
NA,TRBJ1-1,NA,TRBV6-2/TRBV6-3,CASSPGQRSTEAFF,TGTGCCAGCAGCCCCGGACAGCGTAGCACTGAAGCTTTCTTT
NA,TRBJ1-5,NA,TRBV27,CASSSGGTAQHF,TGTGCCAGCAGTTCGGGGGGCACGGCCCAGCATTTT
NA,TRBJ1-5,NA,TRBV19,CASSIHEAAGGQPQHF,TGTGCCAGTAGTATCCACGAAGCGGCGGGCGGTCAGCCCCAGCATTTT
NA,TRBJ2-1,NA,TRBV6-5,CASRRSGARYNEQFF,TGTGCCAGCAGACGAAGCGGAGCCCGATACAATGAGCAGTTCTTC
NA,TRBJ2-7,NA,TRBV6-2/TRBV6-3,CASSPHTVPYEQYF,TGTGCCAGCAGCCCCCACACCGTACCCTACGAGCAGTACTTC
NA,TRBJ2-1,NA,TRBV7-2,CASTSALGNEQFF,TGTGCCAGCACATCGGCTCTAGGCAATGAGCAGTTCTTC
NA,TRBJ2-3,TRBD2,TRBV7-2,CASSWAGLGADTQYF,TGTGCCAGCAGCTGGGCCGGACTAGGAGCGGATACGCAGTATTTT
NA,TRBJ1-1,TRBD1,TRBV5-1,CASSRGQGGTTEAFF,TGCGCCAGCAGCAGGGGACAGGGAGGTACCACTGAAGCTTTCTTT
NA,TRBJ1-4,NA,TRBV6-5,CASRRTTTNEKLFF,TGTGCCAGCAGGAGGACAACAACTAATGAAAAACTGTTTTTT
NA,TRBJ2-1,TRBD2,TRBV4-1,CASSQGGLAGVRSYNEQFF,TGCGCCAGCAGCCAAGGTGGACTAGCGGGGGTCCGCTCCTACAATGAGCAGTTCTTC
NA,TRBJ1-3,NA,TRBV7-9,CVSSLYRGRNTIYF,TGTGTCAGCAGCCTATATCGTGGTCGAAACACCATATATTTT
NA,TRBJ1-3,NA,TRBV30,CASGGLLRSGNTIYF,TGTGCCTCCGGGGGTCTACTGAGGTCTGGAAACACCATATATTTT
NA,TRBJ2-2,NA,TRBV5-1,CASSLAYRELFF,TGCGCCAGCAGCTTGGCCTATAGGGAGCTGTTTTTT
once,TRBJ2-5,NA,TRBV5-1,CASSQGGGQETQYF,TGCGCCAGCAGCCAGGGAGGGGGACAAGAGACCCAGTACTTC
NA,TRBJ1-4,TRBD1,TRBV5-1,CASSLGTGDNEKLFF,TGCGCCAGCAGCTTGGGGACAGGGGATAATGAAAAACTGTTTTTT
NA,TRBJ1-3,TRBD1,TRBV5-1,CASSPTGGAGNTIYF,TGCGCCAGCAGCCCCACAGGGGGAGCTGGAAACACCATATATTTT
NA,TRBJ1-4,TRBD1,TRBV19,CASSPPGQGASGEKLFF,TGTGCCAGTAGCCCGCCGGGACAGGGGGCCAGTGGGGAAAAACTGTTTTTT
NA,TRBJ1-3,TRBD1,TRBV11-2,CASSWTGTGVGNTIYF,TGTGCCAGCAGCTGGACCGGGACAGGAGTCGGAAACACCATATATTTT
NA,TRBJ1-1,NA,TRBV7-2,CASSLVARNTEAFF,TGTGCCAGCAGCTTAGTTGCCAGGAACACTGAAGCTTTCTTT
NA,TRBJ2-7,TRBD2,TRBV27,CASSKRGGSHEQYF,TGTGCCAGCAGTAAGCGGGGGGGTTCCCACGAGCAGTACTTC
NA,TRBJ2-5,NA,TRBV5-1,CASSLSETQYF,TGCGCCAGCAGCCTGTCGGAGACCCAGTACTTC
few,TRBJ1-5,NA,TRBV19,CASSIGGGGLVPQHF,TGTGCCAGTAGTATAGGAGGGGGAGGGCTTGTGCCCCAGCATTTT
NA,TRBJ1-3,TRBD1,TRBV6-5,CASRGTVYGNTIYF,TGTGCCAGCAGGGGGACAGTTTATGGAAACACCATATATTTT
NA,TRBJ2-3,NA,TRBV7-6,CASSLVAGTDTQYF,TGTGCCAGCAGCTTAGTGGCGGGCACAGATACGCAGTATTTT
NA,TRBJ2-7,NA,TRBV5-4,CASSSREGRFTYEQYF,TGTGCCAGCAGCTCTCGGGAAGGGAGATTCACCTACGAGCAGTACTTC
NA,TRBJ2-1,TRBD2,TRBV27,CASSPRTSGNNEQFF,TGTGCCAGCAGCCCCCGGACTAGCGGAAACAATGAGCAGTTCTTC
NA,TRBJ1-1,TRBD1,TRBV6-5,CATRGLDEAFF,TGTGCCACCAGGGGGCTTGATGAAGCTTTCTTT
NA,TRBJ1-4,TRBD1,TRBV24-1,CATSEGGMANEKLFF,TGTGCCACCAGTGAAGGGGGCATGGCTAATGAAAAACTGTTTTTT
NA,TRBJ2-7,NA,TRBV7-8,CASSLARGTAWSEQYF,TGTGCCAGCAGCTTAGCGCGCGGGACAGCATGGTCCGAGCAGTACTTC
NA,TRBJ1-2,TRBD1,TRBV5-8,CASSYRQGARGYTF,TGTGCCAGCAGCTATCGACAGGGGGCGCGAGGCTACACCTTC
NA,TRBJ1-2,NA,TRBV4-2,CASSQESQGPEGGYTF,TGTGCCAGCAGCCAAGAGAGCCAGGGGCCAGAAGGTGGCTACACCTTC
few,TRBJ2-7,TRBD1,TRBV6-5,CASRDRGSTSYEQYF,TGTGCCAGCCGGGACAGGGGGTCCACTTCCTACGAGCAGTACTTC
NA,TRBJ1-1,NA,TRBV29-1,CSAVTGYTEAFF,TGCAGCGCTGTAACAGGTTACACTGAAGCTTTCTTT
NA,TRBJ1-2,NA,TRBV19,CASSTNRRGGYTF,TGTGCCAGTAGTACCAACCGACGAGGCGGCTACACCTTC
NA,TRBJ1-2,NA,TRBV27,CASSWGGAAYGYTF,TGTGCCAGCAGTTGGGGGGGGGCCGCTTATGGCTACACCTTC
NA,TRBJ1-2,TRBD1,TRBV6-2/TRBV6-3,CASSGQGALFGYTF,TGTGCCAGCAGTGGACAGGGGGCGCTTTTTGGCTACACCTTC
NA,TRBJ2-5,TRBD1,TRBV11-1,CASSLGTGQETQYF,TGTGCCAGCAGTCTAGGGACAGGCCAAGAGACCCAGTACTTC
NA,TRBJ1-1,NA,TRBV5-1,CASSSTARNTEAFF,TGCGCCAGCAGCTCGACAGCTCGGAACACTGAAGCTTTCTTT
NA,TRBJ1-2,NA,TRBV30,CAWSVGGFYGYTF,TGTGCCTGGAGTGTGGGAGGCTTCTATGGCTACACCTTC
NA,TRBJ2-5,TRBD2,TRBV5-1,CASSLELAVQETQYF,TGCGCCAGCAGCTTGGAACTAGCGGTACAAGAGACCCAGTACTTC